The subject of this entry is one TCR beta chain. This clone has a single count. Its antigen is unknown. No base qualities exist here, and no much larger clone lies one base off it. In total, roughly 670 healthy bone marrow donors made up the cohort. At the time of sampling, all cohort members were nominally healthy, though unrecorded immune exposures were likely present. The donor tested CMV seropositive, placing the donor among the roughly 300 seropositive members of the cohort. A peripheral blood sample was collected from each donor, and TCR beta sequencing was performed on peripheral blood mononuclear cells. Genomic DNA was extracted from the blood cell samples with the Qiagen DNeasy Blood Extraction Kit. The data are from a study of cytomegalovirus exposure and HLA in healthy donors (dated by TCRdb to 2017 to 2019). About the study as a whole: In an earlier analysis of 450 to 750 of the donors, 276 Gb of sequence data and some 100 million unique TCR beta sequences from 150 million to 200 million T cells were reported. An early release that covered about 600 HLA-typed donors contained around 300 gigabases of sequencing data and tens of millions of unique TCR sequences. The genetic ancestry cluster associated with self-reported Caucasian donors included 81% of the 300 to 450 genotyped donors. The study was designed to test whether signatures of past pathogen exposure could be identified by cataloging public T cell receptors. The study profiled the T cell repertoires of 500 to 800 subjects by immunosequencing and related them to cytomegalovirus serostatus. Besides the first cohort of 666 subjects, a separate validation cohort made up of over 95 different subjects was used. The study combined high-throughput TCR immunosequencing, statistical association of individual TCRs with disease status, and machine learning to predict cytomegalovirus infection status. In a later analysis, previously published TCR beta repertoires from 550 to 700 donors were re-analyzed and high-resolution HLA genotyping was added so that TCR occurrence patterns could be studied. Rather than using new phenotypic data, the later analysis identified candidate immune exposures from TCR beta sequences and from how often those sequences occurred across donors. An earlier analysis of more than 450 of the donors used high-throughput TCR beta sequencing to judge whether each TCR beta V gene segment behaved as functional or pseudogenic. Donor age, sex, ethnicity and CMV serostatus were collected together with the repertoire data. A later genetic analysis took genome-wide SNP genotypes for about 55% of the 666 donors and used that subset as a discovery cohort. Every repertoire in the discovery cohort had been generated on one and the same sequencing platform. Both class I and class II loci were covered by HLA typing, at four-digit resolution. Typing coverage differed by locus: A, B, C, DRB1 and DQB1 were typed in about 629-640 donors, DQA1 in about 500, DPA1 in 600 to 610, and DPB1 in 400 to 490. Several DR-DQ haplotypes were handled as single units for association and clustering, since linkage in the cohort was strong. Among about 410 genotyped donors of the cohort, an average of around 220,000 unique TCR beta nucleotide sequences was sequenced per donor, of which roughly 17% were non-productive. The investigation overall reported the following: Because some donors lacked HLA typing at each locus, the association tests relied only on the typed subset. According to a later analysis, most CMV-associated TCR beta chains appeared to be HLA-restricted, and the HLA associations seemed to be driven largely by CMV exposure. In a later analysis, HLA-associated TCR beta chains were found to be more clonally expanded and to have lower generation probabilities than equally common non-associated chains. A later analysis associated about 17,000 TCR beta sequences with specific HLA alleles at a false discovery rate of 0.05. Because the 87-base-pair reads could not distinguish some IMGT-functional V segments, including TRBV6-2 and TRBV6-3, those segments were excluded. According to a later analysis, parvovirus B19, influenza, CMV and Epstein-Barr virus appeared linked to several top co-occurrence clusters. In an earlier analysis of around 500 of the donors, most TCR beta V segments appeared in productive rearrangements about 87% or about 30% of the time, broadly matching IMGT annotations. According to the authors, the approach could potentially be generalized to other disease states and immunological phenotypes. In a later analysis, TCR association rates were found to vary across HLA loci, with the most associated TCRs seen for DRB1 alleles and the fewest for HLA-C alleles. Because counts were too low, 15 to 20 rarely observed V segments, including chromosome 9 orphons, were excluded from the earlier analysis of 587 of the donors. This cohort had only TCR beta chains sequenced, and the lack of alpha or paired-chain data limited which features could be detected. The classifier was reported to diagnose cytomegalovirus status with high specificity and sensitivity in both the original cohort and the validation cohort. Roughly uniform sequencing depth across donors was assumed in presence/absence analyses, although this assumption may not hold. Correlated functional status among segregating V segments might be attributable to linkage disequilibrium, but an unknown experimental factor could not be ruled out. In a later genetic analysis, a missense DCLRE1C variant was associated with V-gene and J-gene trimming of TCR beta chains, and the association was replicated in an independent cohort. A group of highly shared sequence variants was considered likely to be a technical artifact of the sequencing pipeline. A further reported finding was that TCR beta sequences accurately predicted the HLA-A and HLA-B alleles for most subjects in the first cohort. The study listed 170 or so TCR beta chains as associated with cytomegalovirus. In a later genetic analysis, fewer N-insertions in productive TCRs were reported among donors in an Asian-associated ancestry cluster than the roughly 700-donor mean. Assigning TCR associations to individual alleles was difficult when HLA alleles, especially DR and DQ, strongly co-occurred. Across donors, most TCR sequences were observed very rarely, whereas some public TCRs were present in many individuals. In vitro tests confirmed that a few of the cytomegalovirus-associated TCR beta chains recognize cytomegalovirus antigens. For the cohort, immune exposure information was limited to CMV serostatus.

Including cysteine and phenylalanine, the CDR3 has 16 amino acids. Just the 48-base CDR3 DNA is kept, in frame starting at base 1. The junction carries 15 bases between V and J, which are trimmed by 3 bases and 1 base respectively. Looking up the germline V gene yields CDR1 MDHEN and CDR2 SYDVKM. The library came from the immunoSEQ multiplex PCR assay. For the multiplex PCR, a mixture combining 60 forward primers for TCR Vbeta segments and 13 reverse primers for TCR Jbeta segments was used. Amplification of the CDR3 region of rearranged TCR beta genes was performed with a multiplex PCR assay on genomic DNA. Amplified TCR beta libraries were sequenced as 87-base-pair reads on the Illumina HiSeq System. Per the source publication's procedure: A later analysis tallied roughly 78 million unique TCR beta chains across the 666 repertoires, and about 10 million of those chains were shared by two or more donors. To remove PCR and sequencing errors, raw reads were error-corrected and collapsed into unique sequences using a nearest-neighbor algorithm that merged closely related sequences. To assign V, D and J gene segments, CDR3 sequences were aligned to IMGT reference sequences. Each retained sequence needed at least a six-nucleotide match to both a V gene segment and a J gene segment. Rearrangements were called productive when the CDR3 lacked stop codons and stayed in frame with V and J; all others were non-productive. CDR3 was defined by IMGT convention, running from the second conserved V-encoded cysteine to the conserved J-encoded phenylalanine. The earlier analysis of fewer than 700 of the donors excluded sequences that lacked an unambiguous match to a single V gene segment. An earlier analysis of 587 of the donors classified V segments as functional when productive rearrangements were above 56.7% and as segregating when the standard deviation between donors was above 5%. To diagnose cytomegalovirus status from the catalog of TCR beta chain sequences, a statistical classification framework was built. In a later analysis, TCR nucleotide sequences were compared against IMGT/GENE-DB human TR gene sequences so that V and J genes could be assigned. In a later analysis, CDR3 sequences and most-parsimonious VDJ recombination scenarios were assigned using the TCRdist pipeline. A later analysis defined each TCR beta chain by its CDR3 amino acid sequence plus V-gene family, and excluded reads lacking a unique V-gene family. In a later analysis, several hundred highly shared, low-generation-probability nucleotide sequences were removed to address suspected cross-contamination and a sequencing artifact. For each public chain, a later analysis derived a clonal expansion index from normalized ranks of inferred template counts within each repertoire. In a later analysis, generation probabilities were computed with a VDJ recombination model fitted to out-of-frame rearrangements, and the resulting probabilities were checked against IGoR. In a later analysis, TCR-TCR, TCR-HLA and TCR-CMV co-occurrence was scored with hypergeometric tests, and a repertoire-size bias correction was applied to TCR pairs. To estimate false discovery rates, a later analysis permuted the HLA or CMV assignments 20 times. A later analysis grouped co-occurring TCRs with DBSCAN, adding TCRdist sequence similarity when clustering within HLA-allele-positive subsets. Co-occurrence clustering excluded repertoires with fewer than 30,000 or more than 120,000 public chains, plus five with anomalous nucleotide sharing. TCRdb obtained this table from immuneACCESS and retained in-frame rearrangements with V and J assigned. These tables miss some clones; where compared with another copy, unresolved V genes account for less than half of the shortfall, and the remainder is unexplained. Clone size and V and J calls were adopted from that table, with D and trimming inferred from the DNA. This sample gives tens of thousands of clones in total; roughly 60% of them show up just once. The ten largest clones represent over 5.5% of the sample.

The V and J genes are TRBV28 and TRBJ1-1; tentative D gene TRBD1, with 5 bases matching. The receptor was isolated from a man younger than 40 in good health and CMV-seropositive. Sequencing was done on a sample of PBMCs. Here the CDR3 is given as CASSFGRARANTEAFF. The nucleotides read TGTGCCAGCAGTTTTGGCAGGGCCAGAGCGAACACTGAAGCTTTCTTT.